The present entry profiles one T cell receptor (beta chain) with its context. This clone's antigen is unknown. Base quality data are lacking; no much larger clone is found one base away. This specimen comes from a study of T cell responses to AZD1222 COVID-19 vaccine (dated by TCRdb to the early 2020s). General notes on the study: AZD1222 recipients whose second dose came at about 4 weeks and those whose second dose came at about 12 weeks were combined into one group, since spike-specific TCR depth and breadth did not differ between the two schedules. A total of about 230 trial participants underwent TCR sequencing, of whom about 210 received two doses of AZD1222 and about 26 received two doses of the MenACWY control vaccine. Trial participants were enrolled by age into 18-55, 56-69 and 70-plus year subgroups, with approximately 150, 30 and 60 TCR-sequenced participants respectively. What the work shows at the level of the full study, not this receptor alone: The whole spike protein was spanned by vaccine-associated CD4 TCRs, and dominant responses were seen in regions 160-218 and 743-854. After two AZD1222 doses, both the breadth and the depth of spike-specific TCRs were significantly higher than at day 0 and than in MenACWY recipients. In the small 56-69-year group, the increase in depth fell short of significance, most likely because of low power. Only five or six AZD1222 recipients were SARS-CoV-2 seropositive at baseline, limiting conclusions about previously exposed vaccinees. Reportedly, close to half of the unique spike-specific TCRs recognized epitopes lying outside the regions that are mutated in the B.1.351 and B.1.1.7 variants. Because no samples from the day 14 peak response were available, repertoires could be characterized only after the peak T cell response. Participants were mostly white British and included more females than males, and it was suggested by the authors that clonal diversity may have been underestimated.

The germline V gene (reference sequence) specifies MNHEY as CDR1 and SMNVEV as CDR2. V gives up 3 bases and J gives up 7 bases, and the segment between their germline ends measures 21 bases. The CDR3 sequence holds 16 residues, the cysteine and phenylalanine included. Kept here is only the CDR3 DNA, which spans 48 bases and is read in frame from base 1. The time point label corresponds to: baseline before first vaccination. Vaccinee samples came from UK trials COV001 and COV002, including a single-blind randomized controlled phase 2/3 trial of AZD1222 (ChAdOx1 nCoV-19) in healthy adults. Trial participant PBMC samples were collected at day 0 and day 28 after the second dose for TCRbeta chain sequencing. The CDR3 regions of human TCRbeta chains were analyzed by immunosequencing. The authors' analysis ran thus. TCRs in the repertoires were matched against a reference library of SARS-CoV-2-specific TCRs that had been generated with the MIRA antigen-specificity platform. Breadth meant the fraction of unique TCRs that were SARS-CoV-2-associated, whereas depth meant the fraction of total T cells that were SARS-CoV-2-associated. Each spike-specific TCR was assigned to its reactive spike region and to a CD4 or CD8 class using the MIRA data. Log10-transformed breadth and depth values were compared by one-way ANOVA with Sidak's multiple comparisons tests. In its TCRdb copy, this immuneACCESS table keeps in-frame sequences only and misses some clones. Where compared with another copy, unresolved V genes explain less than half of these, and the others have no known cause. V and J calls plus clone size are reproduced from that table; the DNA served to infer D and trimming. The table for this sample lists some 130,000 clones; about 80% of them were counted only once. The ten largest clones add up to about 4% of the sample.

The rearrangement joined TRBV27 to TRBJ1-2, with the identity of the D gene unclear. The material was peripheral blood, obtained on day 0 of AZD1222 vaccination. The receptor's source is an adult in good health. The DNA reads TGTGCCAGCAGTTTGGCTAAGACACCCCTCGTAAGTGGCTACACCTTC. Protein translation: CASSLAKTPLVSGYTF.